The rows below give T cell receptor beta chains drawn from one sample of a study of shared clonotypes between healthy human individuals. Produced via immunoSEQ multiplex PCR; TCRdb's table is partial and in-frame only. Of 2 million to 2.5 million clones listed, around 95% are singletons. The specimen was naive CD4+ T cells sorted from blood. All receptors come from a man between 18 and 35 years old in good health. Each CDR3 is given with its conserved first and last residue. A D gene is named only where the DNA matches it firmly. Rows give clone size only sometimes, using once, few, many, or a class for an expanded clone.

len: 13; j_gene: TRBJ1-1; v_gene: TRBV10-3; abundance: -; d_gene: -; CDR3nt: TGTGCCATCAGTGAGGCGGAGAACACTGAAGCTTTCTTT; CDR3aa: CAISEAENTEAFF
len: 18; j_gene: TRBJ1-6; v_gene: TRBV10-1; abundance: once; d_gene: TRBD1; CDR3nt: TGCGCCAGCCATGGCCGGGACAGGGCCAGCTCCTATAATTCACCCCTCCACTTT; CDR3aa: CASHGRDRASSYNSPLHF
len: 16; j_gene: TRBJ1-1; v_gene: TRBV19; abundance: -; d_gene: -; CDR3nt: TGTGCCAGTAGCAAAGGGTCCAGGGGAACGTACACTGAAGCTTTCTTT; CDR3aa: CASSKGSRGTYTEAFF
len: 16; j_gene: TRBJ2-5; v_gene: TRBV5-1; abundance: once; d_gene: -; CDR3nt: TGCGCCAGCAGCCTCGGGGCCAGCCCTTTAGGCGAGACCCAGTACTTC; CDR3aa: CASSLGASPLGETQYF
len: 15; j_gene: TRBJ1-2; v_gene: TRBV6-5; abundance: -; d_gene: -; CDR3nt: TGTGCCAGCAGGCCGACCCGAGCAGGGGCGGCAGGCTACACCTTC; CDR3aa: CASRPTRAGAAGYTF
len: 14; j_gene: TRBJ1-1; v_gene: TRBV19; abundance: -; d_gene: TRBD1; CDR3nt: TGTGCCAGTAGTGCAGGGACAGGGAACACTGAAGCTTTCTTT; CDR3aa: CASSAGTGNTEAFF
len: 12; j_gene: TRBJ2-5; v_gene: TRBV12-5; abundance: -; d_gene: -; CDR3nt: TGTGCTAGTGGCCCAAGCCGCGAGACCCAGTACTTC; CDR3aa: CASGPSRETQYF
len: 13; j_gene: TRBJ1-2; v_gene: TRBV4-3; abundance: -; d_gene: -; CDR3nt: TGCGCCAGCAGCCCGGACAGAGGGGATGGCTACACCTTC; CDR3aa: CASSPDRGDGYTF
len: 15; j_gene: TRBJ2-1; v_gene: TRBV9; abundance: -; d_gene: TRBD2; CDR3nt: TGTGCCAGCAGCGTATTTGGGACTAGCCAGAATGAGCAGTTCTTC; CDR3aa: CASSVFGTSQNEQFF
len: 14; j_gene: TRBJ1-1; v_gene: TRBV6-6; abundance: -; d_gene: TRBD1; CDR3nt: TGTGCCAGCAACCAAATACAGGGGGCGGATAGGGCTTTCTTT; CDR3aa: CASNQIQGADRAFF
len: 13; j_gene: TRBJ2-7; v_gene: TRBV6-1; abundance: -; d_gene: TRBD2; CDR3nt: TGTGCCAGCTCCCACACGGGGGGGTACGAGCAGTACTTC; CDR3aa: CASSHTGGYEQYF
len: 16; j_gene: TRBJ2-1; v_gene: TRBV5-1; abundance: -; d_gene: -; CDR3nt: TGCGCCAGCAGCCCCTGGGGGCCGAACTCCTACAATGAGCAGTTCTTC; CDR3aa: CASSPWGPNSYNEQFF
len: 12; j_gene: TRBJ1-1; v_gene: TRBV30; abundance: few; d_gene: -; CDR3nt: TGTGCCTTGTCAGGGCAATACACTGAAGCTTTCTTT; CDR3aa: CALSGQYTEAFF
len: 16; j_gene: TRBJ2-2; v_gene: TRBV7-2; abundance: -; d_gene: -; CDR3nt: TGTGCCAGCAGCTTAGCGCCGGGACTTAACACCGGGGAGCTGTTTTTT; CDR3aa: CASSLAPGLNTGELFF
len: 13; j_gene: TRBJ1-1; v_gene: TRBV6-6; abundance: -; d_gene: -; CDR3nt: TGTGCCAGCAGTTACTCTATCGGCACTGAAGCTTTCTTT; CDR3aa: CASSYSIGTEAFF
len: 14; j_gene: TRBJ2-7; v_gene: TRBV10-2; abundance: -; d_gene: TRBD2; CDR3nt: TGCGCCAGCTATGATGTAGCGGGAGGGCCCGAGCAGTACTTC; CDR3aa: CASYDVAGGPEQYF
len: 14; j_gene: TRBJ2-2; v_gene: TRBV6-1; abundance: -; d_gene: -; CDR3nt: TGTGCCAGCAGTGAGCCTAGCGAGGGCGGGGAGCTGTTTTTT; CDR3aa: CASSEPSEGGELFF
len: 16; j_gene: TRBJ2-7; v_gene: TRBV7-2; abundance: -; d_gene: TRBD2; CDR3nt: TGTGCCAGCAGCTTAGGGGTACTAGCGGGAGTACTCGAGCAGTACTTC; CDR3aa: CASSLGVLAGVLEQYF
len: 15; j_gene: TRBJ2-7; v_gene: TRBV10-1; abundance: -; d_gene: -; CDR3nt: TGCGCCAGCAGTGAGCGGGGTTTGGGACCTATGCAGCAGTACTTC; CDR3aa: CASSERGLGPMQQYF
len: 13; j_gene: TRBJ1-4; v_gene: TRBV7-9; abundance: -; d_gene: -; CDR3nt: TGTGCCAGCAGCCCCGGAAGGGGGGAAAAACTGTTTTTT; CDR3aa: CASSPGRGEKLFF
len: 15; j_gene: TRBJ1-5; v_gene: TRBV2; abundance: -; d_gene: TRBD1; CDR3nt: TGTGCCAGCAGCGGACAGGGGGCAAGCAATCAGCCCCAGCATTTT; CDR3aa: CASSGQGASNQPQHF
len: 15; j_gene: TRBJ2-7; v_gene: TRBV2; abundance: -; d_gene: TRBD2; CDR3nt: TGTGCCAGCAGTGAAGACGGGAGGAGGCCCTACGAGCAGTACTTC; CDR3aa: CASSEDGRRPYEQYF
len: 18; j_gene: TRBJ2-5; v_gene: TRBV9; abundance: once; d_gene: TRBD1; CDR3nt: TGTGCCAGCAGCGCGGGGGCAGGGGGCAGGAAGGGCCAAGAGACCCAGTACTTC; CDR3aa: CASSAGAGGRKGQETQYF
len: 17; j_gene: TRBJ1-2; v_gene: TRBV7-2; abundance: -; d_gene: -; CDR3nt: TGTGCCAGCAGCTTCAGGGTCATTTCCCAAGGGGACTATGGCTACACCTTC; CDR3aa: CASSFRVISQGDYGYTF
len: 17; j_gene: TRBJ2-6; v_gene: TRBV19; abundance: once; d_gene: -; CDR3nt: TGTGCCAGTAGTTCCCGCCAGGCCAGCTCTGGGGCCAACGTCCTGACTTTC; CDR3aa: CASSSRQASSGANVLTF
len: 16; j_gene: TRBJ1-3; v_gene: TRBV7-9; abundance: once; d_gene: TRBD1; CDR3nt: TGTGCCAGCAGCTCGTGGGACAGCAGCTCTGGAAACACCATATATTTT; CDR3aa: CASSSWDSSSGNTIYF
len: 16; j_gene: TRBJ2-1; v_gene: TRBV5-1; abundance: -; d_gene: TRBD1; CDR3nt: TGCGCCAGCAGCTCAGCCGGGACAGGGAACTACAATGAGCAGTTCTTC; CDR3aa: CASSSAGTGNYNEQFF
len: 14; j_gene: TRBJ2-1; v_gene: TRBV4-3; abundance: -; d_gene: TRBD1; CDR3nt: TGCGCCAGCAGCCCAAGAAAGGACAGGCATGAGCAGTTCTTC; CDR3aa: CASSPRKDRHEQFF
len: 14; j_gene: TRBJ1-6; v_gene: TRBV19; abundance: -; d_gene: -; CDR3nt: TGTGCCAGTAGTATTGAACGTTCCAATTCACCCCTCCACTTT; CDR3aa: CASSIERSNSPLHF
len: 21; j_gene: TRBJ2-1; v_gene: TRBV4-1; abundance: -; d_gene: TRBD2; CDR3nt: TGCGCCAGCAGCCATCCTAGGTCGGGACTAGCGGGAGTTAGACCCTACAATGAGCAGTTCTTC; CDR3aa: CASSHPRSGLAGVRPYNEQFF
len: 14; j_gene: TRBJ1-2; v_gene: TRBV18; abundance: -; d_gene: -; CDR3nt: TGTGCCAGCTCTCAGGGACGGATCAACTATGGCTACACCTTC; CDR3aa: CASSQGRINYGYTF
len: 13; j_gene: TRBJ1-1; v_gene: TRBV7-6; abundance: -; d_gene: -; CDR3nt: TGTGCCAGCAGCTCTCAGGGAGCCACTGAAGCTTTCTTT; CDR3aa: CASSSQGATEAFF
len: 15; j_gene: TRBJ2-7; v_gene: TRBV6-1; abundance: -; d_gene: TRBD2; CDR3nt: TGTGCCAGCAGTGAAGGCGGGAGTTTTGTATACGAGCAGTACTTC; CDR3aa: CASSEGGSFVYEQYF
len: 13; j_gene: TRBJ2-7; v_gene: TRBV18; abundance: -; d_gene: TRBD2; CDR3nt: TGTGCCAGCTCACGGCAGGGAGGGTACGAGCAGTACTTC; CDR3aa: CASSRQGGYEQYF